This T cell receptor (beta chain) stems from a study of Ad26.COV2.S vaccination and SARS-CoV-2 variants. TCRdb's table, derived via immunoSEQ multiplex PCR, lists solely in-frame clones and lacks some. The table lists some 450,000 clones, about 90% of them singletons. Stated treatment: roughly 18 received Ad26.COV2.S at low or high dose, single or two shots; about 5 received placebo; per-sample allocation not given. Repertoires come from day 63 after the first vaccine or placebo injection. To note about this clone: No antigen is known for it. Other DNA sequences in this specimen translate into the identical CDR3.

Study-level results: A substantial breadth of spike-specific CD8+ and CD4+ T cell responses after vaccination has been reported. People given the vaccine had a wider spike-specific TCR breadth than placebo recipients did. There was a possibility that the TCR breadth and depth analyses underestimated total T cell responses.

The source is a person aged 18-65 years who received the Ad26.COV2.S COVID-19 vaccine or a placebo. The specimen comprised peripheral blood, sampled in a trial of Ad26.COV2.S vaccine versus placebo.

The CDR3 DNA reads TGTGCCAGCAGTCCCGGGACTAGCGGGAGAGAGACCCAGTACTTC. Protein sequence: CASSPGTSGRETQYF. This chain connects TRBV27 to TRBJ2-5, with 14 bases fitting TRBD2. This CDR3 contains 15 residues. The germline CDR1 and CDR2 sequences are MNHEY and SMNVEV (reference sequence). The V gene end was trimmed by 5 bases and the J gene end by 4 bases; junction bases not matched to a gene: 3.